This T cell receptor beta chain was documented in a study of T cell changes during pregnancy in multiple sclerosis. Only in-frame clones appear in the TCRdb table, and some are missing; sequencing was by immunoSEQ multiplex PCR. The table shows about 110,000 clones, with more than 80% occurring only once. V was clipped by 4 bases and J by 1 base; unmatched bases: 3. This CDR3 comprises 15 residues. Germline lookup yields CDR1 MNHNS and CDR2 SASEGT. Notes on this clone: Different DNA sequences within this sample yield the same CDR3.

The rearrangement links TRBV6-1 to TRBJ2-5; the match to TRBD2 covers 10 bases. The source material was peripheral blood, sampled before pregnancy. This receptor was taken from a female donor with multiple sclerosis, enrolled in a pregnancy study. The DNA of the CDR3 is TGTGCCAGCAGTGGGTTAGCGGGGGGCCAAGAGACCCAGTACTTC. Translation gives CASSGLAGGQETQYF.